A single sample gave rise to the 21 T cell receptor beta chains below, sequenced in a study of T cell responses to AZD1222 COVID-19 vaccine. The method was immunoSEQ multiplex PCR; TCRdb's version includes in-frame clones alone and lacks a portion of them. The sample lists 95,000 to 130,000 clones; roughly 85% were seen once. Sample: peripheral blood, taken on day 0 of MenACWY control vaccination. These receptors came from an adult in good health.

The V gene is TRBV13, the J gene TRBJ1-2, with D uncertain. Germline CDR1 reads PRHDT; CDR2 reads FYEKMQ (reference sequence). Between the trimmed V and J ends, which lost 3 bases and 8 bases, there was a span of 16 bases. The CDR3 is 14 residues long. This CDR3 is CASSFSLEAGGYTF. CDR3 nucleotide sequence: TGTGCCAGCAGCTTTAGCTTGGAGGCCGGCGGCTACACCTTC.

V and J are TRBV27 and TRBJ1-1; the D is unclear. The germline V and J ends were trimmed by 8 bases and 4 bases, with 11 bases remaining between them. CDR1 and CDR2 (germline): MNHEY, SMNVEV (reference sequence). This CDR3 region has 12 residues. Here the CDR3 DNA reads TGTGCCAGCTTTTGGGGTGGCACTGAAGCTTTCTTT. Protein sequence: CASFWGGTEAFF.

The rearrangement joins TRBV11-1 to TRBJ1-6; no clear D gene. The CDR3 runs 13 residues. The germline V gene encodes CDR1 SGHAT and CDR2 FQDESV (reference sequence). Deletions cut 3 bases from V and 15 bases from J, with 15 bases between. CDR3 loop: CASSFDRGQYLHF. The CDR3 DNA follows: TGTGCCAGCAGCTTCGATCGGGGTCAATACCTCCACTTT.

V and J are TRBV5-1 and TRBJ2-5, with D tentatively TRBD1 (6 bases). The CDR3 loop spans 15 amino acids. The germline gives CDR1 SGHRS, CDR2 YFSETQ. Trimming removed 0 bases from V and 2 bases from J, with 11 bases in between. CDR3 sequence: CASSLEGVEQETQYF. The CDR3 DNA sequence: TGCGCCAGCAGCTTGGAGGGGGTAGAGCAAGAGACCCAGTACTTC.

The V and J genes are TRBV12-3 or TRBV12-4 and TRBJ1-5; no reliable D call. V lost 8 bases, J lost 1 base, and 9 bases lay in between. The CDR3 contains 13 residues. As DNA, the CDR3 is TGTGCCAGCCAGGAGCAGAGCAATCAGCCCCAGCATTTT. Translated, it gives CASQEQSNQPQHF.

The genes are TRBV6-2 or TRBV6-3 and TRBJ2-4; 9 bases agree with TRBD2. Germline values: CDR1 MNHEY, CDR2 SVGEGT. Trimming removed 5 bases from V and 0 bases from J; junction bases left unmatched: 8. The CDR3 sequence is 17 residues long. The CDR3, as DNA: TGTGCCAGCAGTCCCTATCTAGCGGGGCCAGCCAAAAACATTCAGTACTTC. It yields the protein CASSPYLAGPAKNIQYF.

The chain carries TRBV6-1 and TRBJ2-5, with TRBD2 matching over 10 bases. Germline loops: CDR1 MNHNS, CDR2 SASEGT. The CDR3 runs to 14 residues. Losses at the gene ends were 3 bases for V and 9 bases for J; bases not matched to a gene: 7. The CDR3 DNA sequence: TGTGCCAGCAGTGAGGCACCGGGACTAGCGTCCCAGTACTTC. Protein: CASSEAPGLASQYF.

The CDR3 sequence: CASSLGGRSNEKLFF. The CDR3 DNA sequence: TGTGCCAGCAGCTTGGGAGGGCGCTCTAATGAAAAACTGTTTTTT. The V call is TRBV7-8, the J call TRBJ1-4; D uncertain. Trimming removed 3 bases at V and 3 bases at J, with 11 bases between. The germline CDR1 and CDR2 sequences are SGHVS and FQNEAQ. The CDR3 has 15 amino acids. The whole variable domain, filled in from reference TRBV7-8 and TRBJ1-4, reads GAGVSQSPRYKVAKRGQDVALRCDPISGHVSLFWYQQALGQGPEFLTYFQNEAQLDKSGLPSDRFFAERPEGSVSTLKIQRTQQEDSAVYLCASSLGGRSNEKLFFGSGTQLSVL.

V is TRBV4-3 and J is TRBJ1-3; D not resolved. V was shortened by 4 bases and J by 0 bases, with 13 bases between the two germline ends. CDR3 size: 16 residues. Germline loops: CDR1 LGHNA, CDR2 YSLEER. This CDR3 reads CASSPGGRSSGNTIYF. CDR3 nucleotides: TGCGCCAGCAGCCCAGGAGGGAGGAGCTCTGGAAACACCATATATTTT.

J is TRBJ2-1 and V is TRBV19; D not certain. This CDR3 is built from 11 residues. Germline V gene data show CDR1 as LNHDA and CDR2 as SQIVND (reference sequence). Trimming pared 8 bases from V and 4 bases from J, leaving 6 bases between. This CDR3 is CASGGYNEQFF. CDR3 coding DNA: TGTGCCAGTGGTGGATACAATGAGCAGTTCTTC.

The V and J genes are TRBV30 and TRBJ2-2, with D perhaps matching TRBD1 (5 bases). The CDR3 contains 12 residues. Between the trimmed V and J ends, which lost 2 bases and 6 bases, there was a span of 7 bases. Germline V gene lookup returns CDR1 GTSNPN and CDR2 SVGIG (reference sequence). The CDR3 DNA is TGTGCCTGGAGTAGGGGTCCCGGGGAGCTGTTTTTT. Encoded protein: CAWSRGPGELFF.

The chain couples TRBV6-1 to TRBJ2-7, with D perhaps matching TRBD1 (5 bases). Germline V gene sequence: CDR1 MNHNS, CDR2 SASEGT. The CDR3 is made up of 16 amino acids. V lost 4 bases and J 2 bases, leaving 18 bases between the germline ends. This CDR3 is CASSVGRGRPPYEQYF. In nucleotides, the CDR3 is TGTGCCAGCAGTGTGGGAAGGGGAAGGCCCCCCTACGAGCAGTACTTC.

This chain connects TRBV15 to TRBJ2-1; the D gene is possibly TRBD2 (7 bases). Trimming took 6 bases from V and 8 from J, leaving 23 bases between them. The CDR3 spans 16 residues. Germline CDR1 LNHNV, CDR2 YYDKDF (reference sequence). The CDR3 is CATSGLGGGLGHEQFF. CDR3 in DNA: TGTGCCACCAGTGGCTTGGGCGGGGGCCTCGGCCATGAGCAGTTCTTC. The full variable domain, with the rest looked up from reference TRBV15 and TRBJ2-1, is DAMVIQNPRYQVTQFGKPVTLSCSQTLNHNVMYWYQQKSSQAPKLLFHYYDKDFNNEADTPDNFQSRRPNTSFCFLDIRSPGLGDTAMYLCATSGLGGGLGHEQFFGPGTRLTVL.

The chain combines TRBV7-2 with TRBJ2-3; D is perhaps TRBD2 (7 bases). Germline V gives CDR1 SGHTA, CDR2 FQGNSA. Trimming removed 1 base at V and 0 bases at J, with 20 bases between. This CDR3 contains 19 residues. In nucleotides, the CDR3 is TGTGCCAGCAGCTTAGGGAGGGGAGGGGGGAGATTGAGCACAGATACGCAGTATTTT. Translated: CASSLGRGGGRLSTDTQYF.

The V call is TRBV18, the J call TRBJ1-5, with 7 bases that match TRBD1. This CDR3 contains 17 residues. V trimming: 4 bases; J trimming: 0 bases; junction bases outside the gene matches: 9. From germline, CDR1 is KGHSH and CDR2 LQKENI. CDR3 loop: CASSLLTSGGSNQPQHF. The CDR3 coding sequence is TGTGCCAGCTCACTGCTGACCTCAGGGGGTAGCAATCAGCCCCAGCATTTT.

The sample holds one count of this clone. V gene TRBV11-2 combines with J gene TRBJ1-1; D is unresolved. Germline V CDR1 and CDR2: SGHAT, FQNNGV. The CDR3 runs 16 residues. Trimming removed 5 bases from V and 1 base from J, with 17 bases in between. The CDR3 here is CASSTSTQRPNTEAFF. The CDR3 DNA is TGTGCCAGCAGCACCTCGACCCAGAGGCCGAACACTGAAGCTTTCTTT.

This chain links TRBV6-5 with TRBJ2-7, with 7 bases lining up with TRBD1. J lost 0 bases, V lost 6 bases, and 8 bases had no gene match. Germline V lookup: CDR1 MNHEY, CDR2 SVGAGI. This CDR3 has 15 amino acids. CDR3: CASRDLTGRSYEQYF. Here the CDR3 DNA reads TGTGCCAGCAGGGATCTGACAGGGCGCTCCTACGAGCAGTACTTC.

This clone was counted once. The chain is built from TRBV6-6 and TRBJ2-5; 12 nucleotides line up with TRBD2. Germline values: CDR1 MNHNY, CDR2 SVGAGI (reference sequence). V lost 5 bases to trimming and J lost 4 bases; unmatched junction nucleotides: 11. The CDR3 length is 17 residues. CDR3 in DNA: TGTGCCAGCAGTCCACTAGCGGGGGGCCAAGTCGTAGAGACCCAGTACTTC. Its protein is CASSPLAGGQVVETQYF.

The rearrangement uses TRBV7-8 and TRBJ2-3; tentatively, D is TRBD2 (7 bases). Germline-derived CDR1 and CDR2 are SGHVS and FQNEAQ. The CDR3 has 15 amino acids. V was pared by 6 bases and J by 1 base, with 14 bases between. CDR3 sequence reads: CASRPTGGGTDTQYF. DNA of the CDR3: TGTGCCAGCAGACCCACGGGGGGCGGCACAGATACGCAGTATTTT.

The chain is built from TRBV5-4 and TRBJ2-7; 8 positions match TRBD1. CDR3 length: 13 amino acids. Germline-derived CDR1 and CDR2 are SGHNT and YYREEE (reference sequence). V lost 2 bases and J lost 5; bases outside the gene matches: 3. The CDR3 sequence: CASSLTTGDEQYF. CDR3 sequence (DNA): TGTGCCAGCAGCTTAACGACAGGGGACGAGCAGTACTTC.

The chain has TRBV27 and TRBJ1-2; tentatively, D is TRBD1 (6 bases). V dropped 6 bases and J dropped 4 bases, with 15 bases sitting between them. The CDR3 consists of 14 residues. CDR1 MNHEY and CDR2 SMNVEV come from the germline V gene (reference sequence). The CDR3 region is CASSSAGGTYGYTF. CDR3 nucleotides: TGTGCCAGCAGCTCAGCCGGGGGCACCTATGGCTACACCTTC.